This TCR beta chain emerged from a study of regulatory and conventional T cells in breast cancer (dated by TCRdb to 2014 to 2015). The method behind the library was PCR. This sample was sequenced with a 454 GS FLX Titanium. The public reads were quality trimmed at Q25 with fastp and then assembled into clones with MiXCR by TCRdb, keeping productive beta chains. Under each unique CDR3 protein, matching rows form one entry showing the most common genes and DNA. A total of 1,000 to 1,500 distinct CDR3 sequences appear in this sample, roughly 38% of them only once. Approximately 18% of the sample belongs to the ten largest clones. Reading from cysteine to phenylalanine, the CDR3 counts 11 amino acids. Here the CDR3 DNA is all that survives: 33 bases in frame from base 1. V is clipped by 5 bases and J by 8 bases, and the sequence between their germline boundaries is 12 bases long. For CDR1 and CDR2, the germline V gene lists SQVTM and ANQGSEA.

Only a few counts were recorded for this clonotype. Its target antigen remains unknown. Base-call qualities are not available, and no considerably larger clone is one nucleotide away. Sample: regulatory T cells from blood. This TCR came from a female donor with breast cancer. The chain links TRBV29-1 with TRBJ1-2; a confident D gene designation cannot be given. The CDR3 protein: CSVSSARGYTF. The DNA sequence is TGCAGCGTTTCCAGCGCTAGGGGCTACACCTTC.